This T cell receptor (beta chain) was recorded in a study of shared clonotypes between healthy human individuals. Study as a whole: Sampling drew on donors who were a couple of women and a few men aged 18 to 49. Points from the study as a whole: Roughly 4.7% was the fraction of naive CD4 clonotypes found shared across a few donors.

This table comes from immunoSEQ multiplex PCR, and its TCRdb copy is limited to in-frame clones, with some not included. The sample yields about 2 million clones, approximately 95% seen once. The germline CDR1 and CDR2 sequences are SQVTM and ANQGSEA. The CDR3 covers 14 residues. The V end was cut by 6 bases, the J end by 0 bases, with 15 bases between. In the case of this clone: The antigen remains undetermined.

The rearrangement joins TRBV29-1 to TRBJ2-7, with D possibly matching TRBD2 (5 bases). The clonotype originates from a man between 18 and 29 years old in good health. Material: naive CD4+ T cells sorted from blood. Subset described: CD45RA+ positively selected. The CDR3 nucleotides read TGCAGCGTACATACGGGGTCGATCTCCTACGAGCAGTACTTC. This encodes CSVHTGSISYEQYF.